Listed here is a single TCR beta chain. Other DNA sequences in this sample translate to the same CDR3. Per the study methods: How many nucleated cells were present was estimated from reference gene primer amplification. Produced via immunoSEQ multiplex PCR; TCRdb's table is partial and in-frame only. V, J and clone size are taken as reported in that table, and D and trimming were inferred from the DNA itself. This sample has roughly 350,000 clones; around nine tenths occur once, and the top ten carry about 6.7%. These data come from a study of blood T cell repertoires in COVID-19. Background on the study: Acute and convalescent COVID-19 specimens originated in the United States, Italy and Spain. The analysed material was cDNA or gDNA that came from T cells, B-cell-depleted T cells, or PBMCs.

Seattle researchers signed up patients amid active infection and tracked them longitudinally. V lost 0 bases, J lost 8 bases, and 4 bases stayed unmatched. This CDR3 region has 14 residues. CDR1 SGDLS and CDR2 YYNGEE come from the germline V gene. This TCR came from a woman between 65 and 79 years old with COVID-19, enrolled during active disease. Sequencing used peripheral blood. The chain couples TRBV9 to TRBJ1-4; 7 bases align to TRBD1. The CDR3 DNA reads as TGTGCCAGCAGCGTAGGGCAGGGGGGAGAAAAACTGTTTTTT. As protein: CASSVGQGGEKLFF.